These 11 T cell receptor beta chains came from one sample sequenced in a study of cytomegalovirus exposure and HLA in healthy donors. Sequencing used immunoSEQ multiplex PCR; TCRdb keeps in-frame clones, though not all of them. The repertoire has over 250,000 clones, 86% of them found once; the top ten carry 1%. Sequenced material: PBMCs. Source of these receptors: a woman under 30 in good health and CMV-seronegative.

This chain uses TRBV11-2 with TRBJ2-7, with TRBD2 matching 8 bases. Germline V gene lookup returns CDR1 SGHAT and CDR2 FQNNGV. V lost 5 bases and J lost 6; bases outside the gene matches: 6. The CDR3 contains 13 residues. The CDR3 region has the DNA TGTGCCAGCAGCATGAACGGGGGGGGCGAGCAGTACTTC. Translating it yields CASSMNGGGEQYF.

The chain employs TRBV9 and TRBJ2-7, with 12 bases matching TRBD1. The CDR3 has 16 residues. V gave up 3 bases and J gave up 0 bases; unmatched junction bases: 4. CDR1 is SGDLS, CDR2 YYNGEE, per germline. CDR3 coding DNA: TGTGCCAGCAGCGCGGGGACAGGGGGCTACTCCTACGAGCAGTACTTC. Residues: CASSAGTGGYSYEQYF.

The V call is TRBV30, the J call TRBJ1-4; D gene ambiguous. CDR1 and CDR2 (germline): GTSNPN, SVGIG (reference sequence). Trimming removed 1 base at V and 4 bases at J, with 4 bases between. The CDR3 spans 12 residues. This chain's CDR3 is CAWSASNEKLFF. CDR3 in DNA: TGTGCCTGGAGTGCCAGTAATGAAAAACTGTTTTTT.

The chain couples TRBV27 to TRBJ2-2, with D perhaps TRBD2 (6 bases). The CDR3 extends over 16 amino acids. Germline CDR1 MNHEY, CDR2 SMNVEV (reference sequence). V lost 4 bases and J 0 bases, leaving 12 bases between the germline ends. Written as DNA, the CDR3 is TGTGCCAGCAGTTGGGGAGGACCTCCGAACACCGGGGAGCTGTTTTTT. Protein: CASSWGGPPNTGELFF.

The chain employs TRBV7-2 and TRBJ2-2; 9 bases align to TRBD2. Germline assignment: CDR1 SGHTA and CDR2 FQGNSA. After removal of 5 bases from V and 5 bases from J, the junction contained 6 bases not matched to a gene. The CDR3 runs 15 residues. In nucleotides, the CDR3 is TGTGCCAGCAGCCTGGGACTAGCACTGACCGGGGAGCTGTTTTTT. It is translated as CASSLGLALTGELFF.

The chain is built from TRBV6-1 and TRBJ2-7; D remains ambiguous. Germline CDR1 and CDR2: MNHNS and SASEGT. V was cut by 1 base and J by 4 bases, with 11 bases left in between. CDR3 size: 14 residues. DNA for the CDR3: TGTGCCAGCAGTGAAGGAAGCCTGCTTTACGAGCAGTACTTC. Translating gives CASSEGSLLYEQYF.

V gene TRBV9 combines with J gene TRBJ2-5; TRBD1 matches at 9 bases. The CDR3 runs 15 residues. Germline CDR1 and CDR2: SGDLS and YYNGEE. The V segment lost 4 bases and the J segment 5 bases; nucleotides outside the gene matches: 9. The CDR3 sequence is CASSPVDRGWETQYF. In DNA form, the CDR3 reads TGTGCCAGCAGCCCCGTGGACAGGGGATGGGAGACCCAGTACTTC.

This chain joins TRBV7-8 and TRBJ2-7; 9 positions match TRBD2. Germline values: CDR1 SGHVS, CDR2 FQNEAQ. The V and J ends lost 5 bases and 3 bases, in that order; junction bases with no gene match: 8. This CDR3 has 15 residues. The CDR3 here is CASSRDLAGSYEQYF. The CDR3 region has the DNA TGTGCCAGCAGCAGGGATCTAGCGGGGAGCTACGAGCAGTACTTC.

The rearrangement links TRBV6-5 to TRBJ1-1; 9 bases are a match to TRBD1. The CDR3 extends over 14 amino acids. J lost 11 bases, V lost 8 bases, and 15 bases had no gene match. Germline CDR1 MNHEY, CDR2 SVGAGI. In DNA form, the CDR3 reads TGTGCCAGCCGCAAAGTCGGGACAGGGATGGTTGCTTTCTTT. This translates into CASRKVGTGMVAFF.

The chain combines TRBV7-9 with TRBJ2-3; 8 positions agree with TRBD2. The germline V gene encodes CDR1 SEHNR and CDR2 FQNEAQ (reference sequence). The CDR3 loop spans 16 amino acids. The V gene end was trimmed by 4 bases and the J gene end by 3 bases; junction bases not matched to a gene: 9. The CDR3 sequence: CASSSRLAWRTDTQYF. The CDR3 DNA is TGTGCCAGCAGCTCCCGACTAGCGTGGCGTACAGATACGCAGTATTTT.

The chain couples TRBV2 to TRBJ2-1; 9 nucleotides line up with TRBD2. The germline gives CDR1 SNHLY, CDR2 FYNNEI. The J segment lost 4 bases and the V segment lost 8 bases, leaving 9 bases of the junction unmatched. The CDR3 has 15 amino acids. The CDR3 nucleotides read TGTGCCAGCCTTAAACCGGCGGGGGGGTACAATGAGCAGTTCTTC. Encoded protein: CASLKPAGGYNEQFF.